The T cell receptor (beta chain) under discussion was sequenced for a study of blood T cell repertoires in COVID-19 (dated by TCRdb to about 2020). For the study in its entirety: The collaborator samples originated in the United States, Italy and Spain and spanned the acute and convalescent phases of COVID-19. The material from the prospective study consisted of cDNA or gDNA derived from T cells, B-cell-depleted T cells, or PBMCs. Deeply sampled blood TCRbeta repertoires from subjects exposed to, actively infected with, or recovered from COVID-19 were included in the dataset. The repertoires were made available in a free public database intended to serve as a resource for research on the immune response to SARS-CoV-2. Samples were obtained from the ongoing ImmuneRACE study (first 160 participants) and from some 1,300 subjects provided by 6 global collaborators. The sample metadata nearly always contained a de-identified subject ID, COVID-19 status, age in years and sex. Where available, HLA class I and class II types were obtained from metadata supplied by the sample provider rather than from assay-based typing.

TCRbeta CDR3 regions were amplified from genomic DNA using the immunoSEQ Assay, a bias-controlled multiplex PCR. On the authors' methods: Nucleated cell counts per sample were estimated from amplification of reference gene primers within the assay. To quantify the absolute abundance of each unique TCRbeta CDR3 rearrangement, sequence reads were collapsed and filtered. For each sample, productive Simpson clonality was calculated as the square root of Simpson's diversity index across productive rearrangements. TCRdb stores this immuneACCESS table with in-frame sequences only. Part of the clones is absent; in the studies checked, under half of the shortfall reflects unresolved V genes, and no reason is known for the rest. V and J calls and clone size come straight from that table; D and trimming were deduced from the DNA. In all, the sample holds 40,000 to 50,000 clones, and more than 70% of those were seen once. Of the sample, approximately 2% is held by the ten largest clones.

Collaborating institutions collected whole blood in K2EDTA tubes following their own protocols. For TCRbeta analysis, collaborator samples were shipped as frozen whole blood, as isolated PBMCs, or as DNA extracted from either sample type. Regarding this clone: The antigen this receptor binds is unknown. Base qualities are not recorded, but no much larger clone differs from it by a single base.

What the work shows at the level of the full study, not this receptor alone: The quantity of clinical and demographic metadata differed by source and by participant and was supplied without curation.

The germline V gene (reference sequence) provides CDR1 SEHNR and CDR2 FQNEAQ. The CDR3 has 13 amino acids, counting the end cysteine and phenylalanine. Only the CDR3 part of the read is kept: 39 bases, read in frame from the first base. Relative to germline, V is 4 bases shorter and J is 1 base shorter, with 7 bases between their ends. This receptor was taken from a woman between 55 and 75 years old with acute or convalescent COVID-19. The sequenced material came from peripheral blood. Rearrangement joined TRBV7-9 to TRBJ1-1, with no reliable assignment of the D segment. CDR3 protein: CASSYAGNTEAFF. The nucleotide sequence reads TGTGCCAGCAGCTATGCGGGGAACACTGAAGCTTTCTTT.